A single TCR beta chain is shown here with its context. In the authors' workflow: Amplification with reference gene primers provided the estimates of nucleated cell counts. Clones were sequenced by immunoSEQ multiplex PCR, and TCRdb holds only the in-frame ones, with some missing. That table is the source of V, J and clone size, and D and trimming were worked out from the DNA. The profile covers about 210,000 clones, with around nine tenths appearing a single time and around 1.5% taken by the ten largest. CDR3 length equals 14 residues. The germline gives CDR1 MNHNS, CDR2 SASEGT. V was pared by 1 base and J by 4 bases, with 10 bases between. The sample belongs to a study of blood T cell repertoires in COVID-19. On the study more broadly: The origin of the acute and convalescent COVID-19 samples was the United States, Italy and Spain. Sample material is recorded as cDNA or gDNA derived from T cells, B-cell-depleted T cells, or PBMCs.

The TCR was taken from a young man with active or convalescent COVID-19. The chain is built from TRBV6-1 and TRBJ1-2; D gene uncertain. The sample was peripheral blood. CDR3 in DNA: TGTGCCAGCAGTGAAGTGGCAGACACCTATGGCTACACCTTC. It is translated as CASSEVADTYGYTF.